A single sample gave rise to the 8 T cell receptor beta chains below, sequenced in a study of cytomegalovirus exposure and HLA in healthy donors. Primers for the PCR totalled 60 Vbeta and 13 Jbeta. Generated by immunoSEQ multiplex PCR, the TCRdb table keeps only in-frame clones and is missing some. This table has fewer than 100,000 clones, around 82% appearing once. The sample comprised PBMCs. These TCRs come from a male donor in good health and CMV-seronegative.

This sequence joins TRBV5-5 and TRBJ2-1, with TRBD2 matching 12 bases. V dropped 0 bases and J dropped 0; count of bases not matched to a gene: 7. CDR1 is SGHKS and CDR2 is YYEKEE in the germline V gene (reference sequence). The CDR3 totals 19 residues. CDR3 DNA: TGTGCCAGCAGCTTGGACGGGACTAGCGGGTCAAGCTCCTACAATGAGCAGTTCTTC. Translating gives CASSLDGTSGSSSYNEQFF.

V is TRBV29-1 and J is TRBJ2-5; D might be TRBD2 (5 bases). The closer fit of TRBJ2-7 to the DNA end suggests the J call may be wrong. The germline gives CDR1 SQVTM, CDR2 ANQGSEA. This CDR3 spans 11 amino acids. CDR3 protein: CSVSGIDEQYF. The CDR3 region has the DNA TGCAGCGTGTCCGGGATCGACGAGCAGTACTTC.

CDR3 bases: TGTGCCAGCAGCTTAGCGGGGGGTTACGAGCAGTACTTC. This gives the protein CASSLAGGYEQYF. The chain employs TRBV7-9 and TRBJ2-5, with a possible D match to TRBD2 (6 bases). With the DNA end fitting TRBJ2-7 better, the J assignment may be wrong. Per the germline V gene, CDR1 is SEHNR and CDR2 is FQNEAQ (reference sequence). This CDR3 contains 13 residues.

V is TRBV5-1 and J is TRBJ2-2, with a weak D call TRBD1 (6 bases). The CDR3 runs 19 residues. The germline CDR1 and CDR2 sequences are SGHRS and YFSETQ. V was cut by 4 bases and J by 3 bases, with 25 bases left in between. In DNA form, the CDR3 reads TGCGCCAGCAGCCCCGAGTTGGGACACACCACACCTCACACCGGGGAGCTGTTTTTT. As protein: CASSPELGHTTPHTGELFF.

This chain links TRBV7-9 with TRBJ1-6; weak D call: TRBD1 (6 bases). Per the germline V gene, CDR1 is SEHNR and CDR2 is FQNEAQ (reference sequence). The CDR3 runs to 17 residues. V lost 1 base and J 9 bases, leaving 19 bases between the germline ends. CDR3 protein: CASSLGGGRTLSSPLHF. Written as DNA, the CDR3 is TGTGCCAGCAGCTTAGGAGGGGGTCGGACCCTAAGTTCACCCCTCCACTTT.

This sequence joins TRBV9 and TRBJ2-7; 9 nucleotides agree with TRBD1. The ends lost 4 bases at V and 3 bases at J; junction bases unmatched: 5. CDR1 and CDR2 from the germline V gene are SGDLS and YYNGEE. The CDR3 is 14 amino acids. In nucleotides, the CDR3 is TGTGCCAGCAGCCCCCGGGACAGGGACTACGAGCAGTACTTC. The encoded protein is CASSPRDRDYEQYF.

This clone has more than one count but fewer than ten. The CDR3 DNA is TGCGCCAGCACCTTTGGTCGGCTGCGGGGGGAGCTGTTTTTT. This encodes CASTFGRLRGELFF. The chain has TRBV5-1 and TRBJ2-2; D is unclear. Trimming shortened V by 6 bases and J by 8 bases, and 17 bases separated the two germline ends. The CDR3 extends over 14 amino acids. Per the germline V gene, CDR1 is SGHRS and CDR2 is YFSETQ.

The V gene is TRBV2, the J gene TRBJ1-1; the match to TRBD1 covers 7 bases. Germline loops: CDR1 SNHLY, CDR2 FYNNEI. The J segment lost 7 bases and the V segment lost 4 bases, leaving 9 bases of the junction unmatched. CDR3 length equals 14 residues. CDR3 nucleotide sequence: TGTGCCAGCAGTGTTAGGACAGGTAGCGGTGAAGCTTTCTTT. This encodes CASSVRTGSGEAFF.